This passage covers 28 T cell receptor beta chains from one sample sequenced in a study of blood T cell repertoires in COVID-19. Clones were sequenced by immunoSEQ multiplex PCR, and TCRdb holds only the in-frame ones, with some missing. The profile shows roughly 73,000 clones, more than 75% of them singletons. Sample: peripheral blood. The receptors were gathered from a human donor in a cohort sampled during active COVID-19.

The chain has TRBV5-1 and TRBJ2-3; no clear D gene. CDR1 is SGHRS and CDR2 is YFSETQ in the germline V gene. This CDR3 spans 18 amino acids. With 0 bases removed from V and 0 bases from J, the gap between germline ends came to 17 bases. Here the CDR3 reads CASSLEAAPRKSTDTQYF. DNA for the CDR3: TGCGCCAGCAGCTTGGAGGCGGCCCCTAGAAAAAGCACAGATACGCAGTATTTT.

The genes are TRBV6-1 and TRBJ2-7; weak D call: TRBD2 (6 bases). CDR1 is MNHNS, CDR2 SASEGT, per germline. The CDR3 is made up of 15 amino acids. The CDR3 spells CAGSEEVSGSYEQYV. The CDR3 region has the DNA TGTGCCGGCAGTGAAGAGGTTAGCGGCTCCTACGAGCAGTACGTC.

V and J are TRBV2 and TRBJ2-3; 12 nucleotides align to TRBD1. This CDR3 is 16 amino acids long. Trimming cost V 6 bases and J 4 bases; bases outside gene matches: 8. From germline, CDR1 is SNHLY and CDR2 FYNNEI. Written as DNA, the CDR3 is TGTGCCAGCAGCCCGGGACAGGGGGCAGGGTCAGATACGCAGTATTTT. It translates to CASSPGQGAGSDTQYF.

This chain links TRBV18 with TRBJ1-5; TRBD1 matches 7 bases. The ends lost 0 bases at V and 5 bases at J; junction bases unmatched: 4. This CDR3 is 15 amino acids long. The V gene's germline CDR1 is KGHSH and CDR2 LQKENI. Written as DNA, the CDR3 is TGTGCCAGCTCACCACCAGGGGGCGAGGATCAGCCCCAGCATTTT. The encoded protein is CASSPPGGEDQPQHF.

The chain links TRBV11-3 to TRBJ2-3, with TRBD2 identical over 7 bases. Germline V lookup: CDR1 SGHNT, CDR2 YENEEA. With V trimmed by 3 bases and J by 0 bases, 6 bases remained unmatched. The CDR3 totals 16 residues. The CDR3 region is CASSLGSSGSTDTQYF. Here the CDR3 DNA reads TGTGCCAGCAGCTTGGGGAGTAGCGGGAGCACAGATACGCAGTATTTT.

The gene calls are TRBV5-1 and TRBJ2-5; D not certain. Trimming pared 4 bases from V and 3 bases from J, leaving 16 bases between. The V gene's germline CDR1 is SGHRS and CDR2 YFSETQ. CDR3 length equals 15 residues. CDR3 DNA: TGCGCCAGCAGCCTGACACCGTTAATGGAAGAGACCCAGTACTTC. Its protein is CASSLTPLMEETQYF. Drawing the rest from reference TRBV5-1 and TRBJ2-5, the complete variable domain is KAGVTQTPRYLIKTRGQQVTLSCSPISGHRSVSWYQQTPGQGLQFLFEYFSETQRNKGNFPGRFSGRQFSNSRSEMNVSTLELGDSALYLCASSLTPLMEETQYFGPGTRLLVL.

The CDR3, as DNA: TGTGCCAGCAGTGAACGGGACAGTAGCACAGATACGCAGTATTTT. Translation: CASSERDSSTDTQYF. This rearrangement joins TRBV2 to TRBJ2-3, with 7 bases identical to TRBD1. The germline V gene encodes CDR1 SNHLY and CDR2 FYNNEI. With V trimmed by 2 bases and J by 0 bases, 2 bases remained unmatched. The CDR3 contains 15 residues.

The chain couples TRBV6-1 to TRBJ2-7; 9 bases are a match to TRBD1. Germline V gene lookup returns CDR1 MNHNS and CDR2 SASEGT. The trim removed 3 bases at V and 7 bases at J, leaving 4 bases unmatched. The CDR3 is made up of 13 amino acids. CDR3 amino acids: CASSEGQGLEQYV. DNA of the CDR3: TGTGCCAGCAGTGAGGGACAGGGTTTAGAGCAGTACGTC.

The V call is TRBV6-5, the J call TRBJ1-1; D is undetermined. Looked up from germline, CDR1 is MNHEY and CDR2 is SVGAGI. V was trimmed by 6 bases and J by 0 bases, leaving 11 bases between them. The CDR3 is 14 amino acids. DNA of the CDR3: TGTGCCAGCAGCCTCAGTGTCATGAACACTGAAGCTTTCTTT. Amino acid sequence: CASSLSVMNTEAFF.

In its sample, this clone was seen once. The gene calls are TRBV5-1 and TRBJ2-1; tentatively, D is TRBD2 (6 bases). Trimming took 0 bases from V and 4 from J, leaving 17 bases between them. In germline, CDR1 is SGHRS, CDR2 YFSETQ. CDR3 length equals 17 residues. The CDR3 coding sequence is TGCGCCAGCAGCTTGGCGGTGACGGGAGAGGGGTACAATGAGCAGTTCTTC. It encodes CASSLAVTGEGYNEQFF.

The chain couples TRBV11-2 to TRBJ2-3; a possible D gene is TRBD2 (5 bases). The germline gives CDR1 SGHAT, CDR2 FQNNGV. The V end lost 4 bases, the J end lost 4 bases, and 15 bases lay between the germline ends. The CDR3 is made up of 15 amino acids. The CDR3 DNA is TGTGCCAGCAGCTCCCTAGATGGAGGCGCAGATACGCAGTATTTT. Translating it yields CASSSLDGGADTQYF. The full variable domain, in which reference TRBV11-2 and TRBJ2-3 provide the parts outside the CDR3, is EAGVAQSPRYKIIEKRQSVAFWCNPISGHATLYWYQQILGQGPKLLIQFQNNGVVDDSQLPKDRFSAERLKGVDSTLKIQPAKLEDSAVYLCASSSLDGGADTQYFGPGTRLTVL.

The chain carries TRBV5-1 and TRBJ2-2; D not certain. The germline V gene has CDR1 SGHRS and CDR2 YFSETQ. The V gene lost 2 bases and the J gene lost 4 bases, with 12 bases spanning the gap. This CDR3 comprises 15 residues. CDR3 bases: TGCGCCAGCAGCTTTGGAGCGTTGAGCACCGGGGAGCTGTTTTTT. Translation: CASSFGALSTGELFF.

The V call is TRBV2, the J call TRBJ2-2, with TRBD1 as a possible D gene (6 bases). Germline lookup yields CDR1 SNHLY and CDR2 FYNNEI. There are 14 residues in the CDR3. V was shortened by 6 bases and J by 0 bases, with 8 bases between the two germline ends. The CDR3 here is CASRGQTNTGELFF. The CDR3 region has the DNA TGTGCCAGCAGAGGACAGACGAACACCGGGGAGCTGTTTTTT.

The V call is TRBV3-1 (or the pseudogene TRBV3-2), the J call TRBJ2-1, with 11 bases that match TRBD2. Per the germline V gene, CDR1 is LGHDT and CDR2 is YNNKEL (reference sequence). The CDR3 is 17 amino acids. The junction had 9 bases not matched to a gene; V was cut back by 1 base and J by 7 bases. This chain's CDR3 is CASSQGSGRAGSNEQFF. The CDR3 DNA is TGTGCCAGCAGCCAAGGTAGCGGGAGGGCCGGTTCGAATGAGCAGTTCTTC.

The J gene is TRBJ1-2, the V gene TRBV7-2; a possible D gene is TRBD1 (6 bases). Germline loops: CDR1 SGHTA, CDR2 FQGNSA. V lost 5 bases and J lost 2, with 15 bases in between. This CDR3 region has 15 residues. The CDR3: CASSPGGGGNYGYTF. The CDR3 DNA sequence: TGTGCCAGCAGCCCTGGGGGAGGGGGGAACTATGGCTACACCTTC.

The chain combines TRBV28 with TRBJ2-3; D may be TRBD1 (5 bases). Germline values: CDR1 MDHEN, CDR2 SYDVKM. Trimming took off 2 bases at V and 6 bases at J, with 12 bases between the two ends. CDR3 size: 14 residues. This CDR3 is CASSLPQGGDTQYF. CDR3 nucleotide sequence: TGTGCCAGCAGTTTACCCCAGGGTGGGGATACGCAGTATTTT. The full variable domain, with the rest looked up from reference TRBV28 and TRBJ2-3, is DVKVTQSSRYLVKRTGEKVFLECVQDMDHENMFWYRQDPGLGLRLIYFSYDVKMKEKGDIPEGYSVSREKKERFSLILESASTNQTSMYLCASSLPQGGDTQYFGPGTRLTVL.

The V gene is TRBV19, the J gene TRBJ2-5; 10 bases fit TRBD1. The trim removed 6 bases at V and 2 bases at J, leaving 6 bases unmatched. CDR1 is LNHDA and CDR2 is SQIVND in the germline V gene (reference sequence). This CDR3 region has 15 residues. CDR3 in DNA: TGTGCCAGTAGGGGGGACAGGGGTCAGCAAGAGACCCAGTACTTC. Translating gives CASRGDRGQQETQYF. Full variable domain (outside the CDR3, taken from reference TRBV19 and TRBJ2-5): DGGITQSPKYLFRKEGQNVTLSCEQNLNHDAMYWYRQDPGQGLRLIYYSQIVNDFQKGDIAEGYSVSREKKESFPLTVTSAQKNPTAFYLCASRGDRGQQETQYFGPGTRLLVL.

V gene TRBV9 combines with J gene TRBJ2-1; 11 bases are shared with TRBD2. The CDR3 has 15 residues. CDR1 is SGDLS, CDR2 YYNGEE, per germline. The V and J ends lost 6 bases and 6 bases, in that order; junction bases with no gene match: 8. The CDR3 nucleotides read TGTGCCAGCACCCTTAGCGGGAGGGCCGGCAATGAGCAGTTCTTC. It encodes CASTLSGRAGNEQFF. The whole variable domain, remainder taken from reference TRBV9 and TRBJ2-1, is DSGVTQTPKHLITATGQRVTLRCSPRSGDLSVYWYQQSLDQGLQFLIQYYNGEERAKGNILERFSAQQFPDLHSELNLSSLELGDSALYFCASTLSGRAGNEQFFGPGTRLTVL.

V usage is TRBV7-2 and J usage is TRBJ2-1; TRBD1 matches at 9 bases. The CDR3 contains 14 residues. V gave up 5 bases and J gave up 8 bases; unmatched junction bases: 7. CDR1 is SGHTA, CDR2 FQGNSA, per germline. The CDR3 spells CASSPGDRDDEQFF. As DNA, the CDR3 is TGTGCCAGCAGCCCAGGGGACAGGGATGATGAGCAGTTCTTC. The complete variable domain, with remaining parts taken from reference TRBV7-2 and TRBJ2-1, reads GAGVSQSPSNKVTEKGKDVELRCDPISGHTALYWYRQSLGQGLEFLIYFQGNSAPDKSGLPSDRFSAERTGGSVSTLTIQRTQQEDSAVYLCASSPGDRDDEQFFGPGTRLTVL.

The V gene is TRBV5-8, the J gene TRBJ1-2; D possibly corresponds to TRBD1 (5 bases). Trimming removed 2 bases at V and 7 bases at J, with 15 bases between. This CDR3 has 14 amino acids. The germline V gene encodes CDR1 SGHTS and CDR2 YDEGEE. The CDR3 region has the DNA TGTGCCAGCAGCTTATTGGACCAGGGTCTTGGCTACACCTTC. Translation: CASSLLDQGLGYTF.

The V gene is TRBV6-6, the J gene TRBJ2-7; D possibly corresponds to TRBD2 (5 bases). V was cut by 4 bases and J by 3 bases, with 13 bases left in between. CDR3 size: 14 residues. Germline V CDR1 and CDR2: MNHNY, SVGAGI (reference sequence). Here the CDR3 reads CASSFPGEYYEQYF. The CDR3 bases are TGTGCCAGCAGTTTCCCCGGGGAGTACTACGAGCAGTACTTC.

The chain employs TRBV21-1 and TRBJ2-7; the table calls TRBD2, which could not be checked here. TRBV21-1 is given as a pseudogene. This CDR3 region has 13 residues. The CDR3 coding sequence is TGTGCCAGCACCCAAAGCCGGGCCTACGAGCAGTACTTC. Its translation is CASTQSRAYEQYF.

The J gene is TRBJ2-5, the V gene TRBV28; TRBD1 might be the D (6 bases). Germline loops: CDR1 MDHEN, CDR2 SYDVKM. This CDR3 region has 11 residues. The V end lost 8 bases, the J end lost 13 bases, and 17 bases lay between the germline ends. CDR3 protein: CASENTGFLYF. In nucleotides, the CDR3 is TGTGCCAGCGAAAATACAGGGTTCTTGTACTTC.

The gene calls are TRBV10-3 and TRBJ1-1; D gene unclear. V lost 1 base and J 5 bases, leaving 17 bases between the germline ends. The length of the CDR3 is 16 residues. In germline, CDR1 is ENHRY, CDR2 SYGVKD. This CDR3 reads CAISEFRTEGVTEAFF. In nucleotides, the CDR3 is TGTGCCATCAGTGAGTTCCGGACGGAGGGAGTAACTGAAGCTTTCTTT.

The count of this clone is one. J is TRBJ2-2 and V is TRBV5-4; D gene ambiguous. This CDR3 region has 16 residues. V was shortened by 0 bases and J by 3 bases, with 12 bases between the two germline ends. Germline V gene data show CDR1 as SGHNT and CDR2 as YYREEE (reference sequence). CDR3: CASSLGPQPYTGELFF. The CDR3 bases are TGTGCCAGCAGCTTGGGGCCTCAACCCTACACCGGGGAGCTGTTTTTT. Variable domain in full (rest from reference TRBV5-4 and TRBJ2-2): ETGVTQSPTHLIKTRGQQVTLRCSSQSGHNTVSWYQQALGQGPQFIFQYYREEENGRGNFPPRFSGLQFPNYSSELNVNALELDDSALYLCASSLGPQPYTGELFFGEGSRLTVL.

The CDR3 nucleotides read TGTGCCAGCAGCGTATTCGTCGGGAGCTATGGCTACACCTTC. It is translated as CASSVFVGSYGYTF. The chain joins TRBV9 to TRBJ1-2; D gene uncertain. V shed 1 base and J shed 4 bases, with 11 bases lying between them. Germline CDR1 and CDR2: SGDLS and YYNGEE. The CDR3 spans 14 residues.

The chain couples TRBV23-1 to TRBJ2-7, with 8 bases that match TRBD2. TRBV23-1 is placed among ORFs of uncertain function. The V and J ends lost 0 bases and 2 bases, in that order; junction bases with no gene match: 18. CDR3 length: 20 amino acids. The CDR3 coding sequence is TGCGCCAGCAGTCAATCGGTGCTAGCGGGTGCCCAGGAAAAAACCTACGAGCAGTACGTC. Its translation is CASSQSVLAGAQEKTYEQYV.

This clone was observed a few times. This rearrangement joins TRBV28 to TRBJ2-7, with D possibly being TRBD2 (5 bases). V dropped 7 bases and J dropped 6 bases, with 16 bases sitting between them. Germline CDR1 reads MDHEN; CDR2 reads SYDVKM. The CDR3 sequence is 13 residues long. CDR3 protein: CASTVSGIREQYF. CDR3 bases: TGTGCCAGCACCGTCTCGGGGATCCGCGAGCAGTACTTC.